Listed below are T cell receptor beta chains from one sample, sequenced in a study of blood T cell repertoires in COVID-19. Libraries were prepared by immunoSEQ multiplex PCR; TCRdb keeps only in-frame clonotypes and omits some of them. The table records under 300,000 clones, around 84% of them present only once. What was sequenced was peripheral blood. The receptors were gathered from a human donor with COVID-19, enrolled during active disease. The donor label of this sample is uncertain. Each CDR3 is given with its conserved first and last residue. A D gene is named only where the DNA matches it firmly. A row's size may be missing; if present it is once, few, many or a size class.

j_call d_call clone_size v_call cdr3_length cdr3_aa cdr3_nt
TRBJ2-1 TRBD2 . TRBV18 18 CASSPLLQGGLAGAEQFF TGTGCCAGCTCACCACTATTACAGGGGGGACTAGCGGGAGCTGAGCAGTTCTTC
TRBJ1-4 . . TRBV11-2 15 CASSLYLGEGEKLFF TGTGCCAGCAGCTTATACTTGGGCGAAGGCGAAAAACTGTTTTTT
TRBJ2-2 . . TRBV7-2 15 CASSLAGGGTGELFF TGTGCCAGCAGCTTAGCCGGGGGAGGCACCGGGGAGCTGTTTTTT
TRBJ1-2 . . TRBV30 14 CAWNGQAPNYGYTF TGTGCCTGGAATGGGCAGGCGCCTAACTATGGCTACACCTTC
TRBJ2-6 . . TRBV30 12 CAWSSGANVLTF TGTGCCTGGAGCAGTGGGGCCAACGTCCTGACTTTC
TRBJ2-1 . . TRBV19 15 CASSIGGISYNEQFF TGTGCCAGTAGTATAGGAGGGATATCCTACAATGAGCAGTTCTTC
TRBJ1-2 . . TRBV18 14 CASSPPVAGKGYTF TGTGCCAGCTCACCACCCGTGGCAGGGAAAGGCTACACCTTC
TRBJ1-4 . . TRBV18 16 CASSPEVPSPNEKLFF TGTGCCAGCTCACCAGAGGTGCCGAGTCCGAATGAAAAACTGTTTTTT
TRBJ1-4 . . TRBV27 13 CASCEGASEKLFF TGTGCCAGCTGCGAAGGGGCGAGTGAAAAACTGTTTTTT
TRBJ2-5 TRBD2 once TRBV6-1 14 CATQGGGSRETQYF TGTGCCACCCAGGGAGGCGGGAGTAGGGAGACCCAGTACTTC
TRBJ1-1 . . TRBV11-3 13 CASSFTEDTEAFF TGTGCCAGCAGCTTCACCGAGGACACTGAAGCTTTCTTT
TRBJ1-4 . . TRBV2 15 CASGSGSRGGEKLFF TGTGCCAGCGGTTCCGGTTCCCGAGGTGGTGAAAAACTGTTTTTT
TRBJ2-7 . . TRBV3-1/TRBV3-2 14 CASSAHDSSYEQYF TGTGCCAGCAGCGCGCACGACAGTTCCTACGAGCAGTACTTC
TRBJ2-7 TRBD1 few TRBV5-1 15 CASSLGAGGVNEQYF TGCGCCAGCAGCTTGGGTGCAGGGGGCGTGAACGAGCAGTACTTC
TRBJ2-5 TRBD2 . TRBV9 18 CASSVGTPSGKRQETQYF TGTGCCAGCAGCGTAGGGACCCCTAGCGGGAAACGTCAAGAGACCCAGTACTTC
TRBJ1-1 . . TRBV30 15 CAWSVPTGLNTEAFF TGTGCCTGGAGTGTCCCGACAGGCCTAAACACTGAAGCTTTCTTT
TRBJ1-4 . . TRBV29-1 13 CSVGGLGNEKLFF TGCAGCGTTGGGGGGCTGGGTAATGAAAAACTGTTTTTT
TRBJ1-2 . . TRBV19 14 CASSSQGSGYGYTF TGTGCCAGTAGCTCTCAGGGGAGCGGCTATGGCTACACCTTC
TRBJ2-7 TRBD2 . TRBV30 13 CAWHSGNTYEQYF TGTGCCTGGCATAGCGGGAACACCTACGAGCAGTACTTC
TRBJ2-7 . . TRBV6-1 15 CASSEDDIASYEQYF TGTGCCAGCAGTGAAGACGACATTGCATCCTACGAGCAGTACTTC
TRBJ2-3 TRBD1 once TRBV18 14 CASSPDRGADTQYF TGTGCCAGCTCACCTGACAGGGGGGCGGATACGCAGTATTTT
TRBJ1-1 . . TRBV19 14 CASTRGALNTEAFF TGTGCCAGCACCCGCGGAGCCCTGAACACTGAAGCTTTCTTT
TRBJ2-3 . . TRBV7-2 16 CASSPNGGTSTDTQYF TGTGCCAGCAGCCCCAACGGCGGAACTAGCACAGATACGCAGTATTTT
TRBJ1-5 TRBD1 . TRBV30 14 CAWSMDRRFQPQHF TGTGCCTGGAGTATGGACAGGCGGTTTCAGCCCCAGCATTTT
TRBJ2-7 TRBD1 . TRBV3-1/TRBV3-2 13 CASSRLQGAEQYF TGTGCCAGCAGCCGCTTACAGGGGGCCGAGCAGTACTTC